The 15 T cell receptor beta chains given below trace back to one sample, sequenced in a study of cytotoxic CD8 clonotypes in ibrutinib-treated CLL. Data came from immunoSEQ multiplex PCR; TCRdb stores just in-frame clones and leaves some out. The profile shows around 70,000 clones, about nine tenths of them singletons. The material sequenced was PBMCs, taken after 12 months of ibrutinib treatment. These receptors originate from a human donor with chronic lymphocytic leukemia.

The V gene is TRBV5-4, the J gene TRBJ1-1; D may be TRBD1 (5 bases). The CDR3 is 13 residues long. V was pared by 5 bases and J by 4 bases, with 12 bases between. Germline CDR1 SGHNT, CDR2 YYREEE (reference sequence). CDR3 bases: TGTGCCAGCAGGCAGCCGGGGGGCACTGAAGCTTTCTTT. This gives the protein CASRQPGGTEAFF.

The V and J genes are TRBV29-1 and TRBJ1-1; D uncertain. Trimming removed 5 bases from V and 0 bases from J, with 13 bases in between. This CDR3 is 14 amino acids long. Germline V lookup: CDR1 SQVTM, CDR2 ANQGSEA. In DNA, the CDR3 is TGCAGCGTTATCGCCGGACGGATGAACACTGAAGCTTTCTTT. Its protein product is CSVIAGRMNTEAFF.

The chain recombines TRBV2 with TRBJ1-5; D gene ambiguous. There are 14 residues in the CDR3. Germline assignment: CDR1 SNHLY and CDR2 FYNNEI. V was clipped by 7 bases and J by 6 bases, with 16 bases between them. In DNA form, the CDR3 reads TGTGCCAGCAAAAAGGGCCAGTCCCCTCAGCCCCAGCATTTT. It is translated as CASKKGQSPQPQHF.

The V and J genes are TRBV6-5 and TRBJ2-7; 10 nucleotides line up with TRBD2. The CDR3 sequence is 12 residues long. Germline assignment: CDR1 MNHEY and CDR2 SVGAGI. V lost 5 bases and J lost 11; bases outside the gene matches: 6. CDR3 in DNA: TGTGCCAGCAGTCCCGGGACTAGCGATAAGTACTTC. Its protein product is CASSPGTSDKYF.

This chain connects TRBV11-2 to TRBJ2-3; the match to TRBD2 covers 7 bases. The ends lost 5 bases at V and 2 bases at J; junction bases unmatched: 10. Germline V gives CDR1 SGHAT, CDR2 FQNNGV. The CDR3 consists of 16 residues. Here the CDR3 reads CASSPRGVGPTDTQYF. For the CDR3, the DNA is TGTGCCAGCAGCCCACGGGGGGTAGGTCCCACAGATACGCAGTATTTT.

The chain is built from TRBV7-2 and TRBJ2-4, with TRBD2 matching 10 bases. Germline V gives CDR1 SGHTA, CDR2 FQGNSA. The J segment lost 3 bases and the V segment lost 5 bases, leaving 10 bases of the junction unmatched. This CDR3 has 17 amino acids. The CDR3 DNA reads TGTGCCAGCAGCGGATCTAGCGGGAGTAAGGGCAAAAACATTCAGTACTTC. Its protein product is CASSGSSGSKGKNIQYF.

The chain couples TRBV7-8 to TRBJ2-1; possibly TRBD2 for D (6 bases). V lost 0 bases and J lost 3, with 12 bases in between. The germline V gene encodes CDR1 SGHVS and CDR2 FQNEAQ. This CDR3 has 16 residues. The CDR3 nucleotides read TGTGCCAGCAGCTTAGCTCCGGGACTTGTCTACAATGAGCAGTTCTTC. Its protein product is CASSLAPGLVYNEQFF.

The chain combines TRBV4-3 with TRBJ2-1; 11 nucleotides agree with TRBD2. Germline V gene sequence: CDR1 LGHNA, CDR2 YSLEER. V lost 3 bases, J lost 3 bases, and 16 bases stayed unmatched. The CDR3 sequence is 20 residues long. CDR3 in amino acids: CASSHTPVGGTSGNYNEQFF. For the CDR3, the DNA is TGCGCCAGCAGCCACACCCCCGTGGGTGGGACTAGCGGAAACTACAATGAGCAGTTCTTC.

V is TRBV5-5 and J is TRBJ2-7; 8 positions match TRBD1. Germline V gene sequence: CDR1 SGHKS, CDR2 YYEKEE (reference sequence). The junction had 8 bases not matched to a gene; V was cut back by 3 bases and J by 3 bases. The CDR3 has 15 amino acids. For the CDR3, the DNA is TGTGCCAGCAGCTCTACCGGACAGGGTCGCTACGAGCAGTACTTC. Its translation is CASSSTGQGRYEQYF.

J is TRBJ2-7 and V is TRBV19; D is possibly TRBD2 (6 bases). The CDR3 runs to 13 residues. V lost 5 bases and J lost 3, with 11 bases in between. Germline CDR1 reads LNHDA; CDR2 reads SQIVND (reference sequence). This CDR3 is CASSYGGSYEQYF. The CDR3 region has the DNA TGTGCCAGTAGTTACGGGGGAAGCTACGAGCAGTACTTC.

The genes are TRBV7-3 and TRBJ2-1; 14 bases are shared with TRBD2. Germline V gene lookup returns CDR1 SGHTA and CDR2 FQGTGA. The CDR3 sequence is 18 residues long. The V gene end was trimmed by 8 bases and the J gene end by 0 bases; junction bases not matched to a gene: 9. The CDR3 reads CASGTGTSGRFSYNEQFF. DNA of the CDR3: TGTGCCAGCGGGACCGGGACTAGCGGGAGATTCTCCTACAATGAGCAGTTCTTC.

The chain employs TRBV5-1 and TRBJ2-1; 8 bases line up with TRBD1. Germline V gene lookup returns CDR1 SGHRS and CDR2 YFSETQ. The CDR3 sequence is 13 residues long. J gave up 9 bases and V 6 bases, and 8 bases lay outside the gene matches. The CDR3 DNA reads as TGCGCCAGCAAAGACGGACAGGGCGGTGAGCAGTTCTTC. It is translated as CASKDGQGGEQFF.

This clone came up a few times. The V call is TRBV7-2, the J call TRBJ1-1; D not resolved. This CDR3 has 14 residues. Germline CDR1 is SGHTA and CDR2 is FQGNSA. V was trimmed by 1 base and J by 0 bases, leaving 6 bases between them. As DNA, the CDR3 is TGTGCCAGCAGCTTAGACAGAGTGAACACTGAAGCTTTCTTT. This codes for CASSLDRVNTEAFF.

The chain's CDR3 is CASSSNDRASTDTQYF. DNA of the CDR3: TGTGCCAGCAGCTCTAATGACAGGGCTAGCACAGATACGCAGTATTTT. The chain recombines TRBV7-9 with TRBJ2-3; TRBD1 matches at 7 bases. The junction had 7 bases not matched to a gene; V was cut back by 4 bases and J by 0 bases. The germline gives CDR1 SEHNR, CDR2 FQNEAQ (reference sequence). This CDR3 contains 16 residues.

The chain couples TRBV7-6 to TRBJ2-3; TRBD1 matches 7 bases. The V gene end was trimmed by 4 bases and the J gene end by 2 bases; junction bases not matched to a gene: 9. The CDR3 sequence is 16 residues long. The V gene's germline CDR1 is SGHVS and CDR2 FNYEAQ. DNA of the CDR3: TGTGCCAGCAGCTACGAGACAGGGCCCGACACAGATACGCAGTATTTT. Residues: CASSYETGPDTDTQYF.